Listed below are T cell receptor beta chains from one sample, sequenced in a study of preoperative IRX-2 immunotherapy in early breast cancer. Method: immunoSEQ multiplex PCR; TCRdb's copy keeps in-frame clones and lacks some. The sample lists 25,000 or so clones, approximately 90% seen once, with approximately 9% in the top ten. Source: tumor tissue, taken after IRX-2 immunotherapy. Every receptor here comes from a human donor with breast cancer. CDR3s include the opening cysteine and the closing phenylalanine or tryptophan. D genes are given only for firm matches. Not all rows give a size; the values are once, few, many and, for expanded clones, a class.

CDR3nt: TGTGCCAGCAACCCACAGGGGTACGAGCAGTACTTC
CDR3aa: CASNPQGYEQYF
j_gene: TRBJ2-7
abundance: NA
v_gene: TRBV6-5
d_gene: TRBD1

CDR3nt: TGCGCCAGCAGCTTGACACGACTAGCGGGGGGCACAGATACGCAGTATTTT
CDR3aa: CASSLTRLAGGTDTQYF
j_gene: TRBJ2-3
abundance: few
v_gene: TRBV5-1
d_gene: TRBD2

CDR3nt: TGTGCCTCTAGAAGGGGATCCTCTGGAAACACCATATATTTT
CDR3aa: CASRRGSSGNTIYF
j_gene: TRBJ1-3
abundance: NA
v_gene: TRBV6-5
d_gene: NA

CDR3nt: TGTGCCAGCAGCTTAGTCTGGCAGGGGGACATTCAGTACTTC
CDR3aa: CASSLVWQGDIQYF
j_gene: TRBJ2-4
abundance: NA
v_gene: TRBV7-2
d_gene: TRBD1

CDR3nt: TGTGCCAGTAGTATAAGGGCGGGAGCCGCCGGGGAGCTGTTTTTT
CDR3aa: CASSIRAGAAGELFF
j_gene: TRBJ2-2
abundance: NA
v_gene: TRBV19
d_gene: TRBD2

CDR3nt: TGCGCCAGCAGTTCGAGGCAGGGTGGCTATAGGAACACTGAAGCTTTCTTT
CDR3aa: CASSSRQGGYRNTEAFF
j_gene: TRBJ1-1
abundance: NA
v_gene: TRBV10-2
d_gene: NA

CDR3nt: TGCGCCAGCAGCCGCGCCGGGCGGACAGGGGGCACAGATACGCAGTATTTT
CDR3aa: CASSRAGRTGGTDTQYF
j_gene: TRBJ2-3
abundance: NA
v_gene: TRBV4-3
d_gene: TRBD1

CDR3nt: TGTGCCACCAGCAGAGATTGGACAGGGCTGAACACTGAAGCTTTCTTT
CDR3aa: CATSRDWTGLNTEAFF
j_gene: TRBJ1-1
abundance: NA
v_gene: TRBV15
d_gene: TRBD1

CDR3nt: TGTGCCAGCTCACCGGGGGTGGGGACTACCTACGAGCAGTACTTC
CDR3aa: CASSPGVGTTYEQYF
j_gene: TRBJ2-7
abundance: NA
v_gene: TRBV18
d_gene: TRBD2

CDR3nt: TGTGCCAGCAGTTCTATAGGGACGGTCTCCTACAATGAGCAGTTCTTC
CDR3aa: CASSSIGTVSYNEQFF
j_gene: TRBJ2-1
abundance: NA
v_gene: TRBV28
d_gene: NA

CDR3nt: TGCGCCAGCAGCCCCCGAGGGGGGGGCCAAGCTAACTATGGCTACACCTTC
CDR3aa: CASSPRGGGQANYGYTF
j_gene: TRBJ1-2
abundance: NA
v_gene: TRBV5-1
d_gene: NA

CDR3nt: TGTGCCAGCAGGACCAGCTCTGGAAACACCATATATTTT
CDR3aa: CASRTSSGNTIYF
j_gene: TRBJ1-3
abundance: once
v_gene: TRBV6-5
d_gene: NA

CDR3nt: TGTGCCAGCAGCTTAGGTCTAGGACAGGGCCATGGCTACACCTTC
CDR3aa: CASSLGLGQGHGYTF
j_gene: TRBJ1-2
abundance: NA
v_gene: TRBV7-2
d_gene: TRBD1

CDR3nt: TGCGCCAGCAGCCACGCGCACCTTGAAAAACTGTTTTTT
CDR3aa: CASSHAHLEKLFF
j_gene: TRBJ1-4
abundance: NA
v_gene: TRBV23-1
d_gene: NA

CDR3nt: TGTGCCTGGAGCCCGACAGGATCTGGAAACACCATATATTTT
CDR3aa: CAWSPTGSGNTIYF
j_gene: TRBJ1-3
abundance: NA
v_gene: TRBV30
d_gene: NA

CDR3nt: TGTGCCAGCAGCCCTGAGGGCGGGTTTAGCACAGATACGCAGTATTTT
CDR3aa: CASSPEGGFSTDTQYF
j_gene: TRBJ2-3
abundance: NA
v_gene: TRBV9
d_gene: NA

CDR3nt: TGTGCCAGCAGCTTAGCGTCTAGCGGGGGGACAAAAAACATTCAGTACTTC
CDR3aa: CASSLASSGGTKNIQYF
j_gene: TRBJ2-4
abundance: NA
v_gene: TRBV7-2
d_gene: TRBD2

CDR3nt: TGTGCCATCAGTGAGTCGTCGGGGGGTGGTACTGAAGCTTTCTTT
CDR3aa: CAISESSGGGTEAFF
j_gene: TRBJ1-1
abundance: NA
v_gene: TRBV10-3
d_gene: NA

CDR3nt: TGTGCCATCAGTGAGTTCGGTGCCACTGAAGCTTTCTTT
CDR3aa: CAISEFGATEAFF
j_gene: TRBJ1-1
abundance: NA
v_gene: TRBV10-3
d_gene: NA

CDR3nt: TGTGCCAGCAGCCAAGACTGGGCAGATAACACCGGGGAGCTGTTTTTT
CDR3aa: CASSQDWADNTGELFF
j_gene: TRBJ2-2
abundance: NA
v_gene: TRBV4-2
d_gene: NA

CDR3nt: TGTGCCAGCAGCTTACAACGGGGGAACACAGATACGCAGTATTTT
CDR3aa: CASSLQRGNTDTQYF
j_gene: TRBJ2-3
abundance: NA
v_gene: TRBV7-2
d_gene: NA

CDR3nt: TGTGCCAGCAGTTTATCGTGGGGAGATTACTACAATGAGCAGTTCTTC
CDR3aa: CASSLSWGDYYNEQFF
j_gene: TRBJ2-1
abundance: NA
v_gene: TRBV27
d_gene: NA

CDR3nt: TGTGCCAGTAGTATCACAGGGGGCTGGGGCTACACCTTC
CDR3aa: CASSITGGWGYTF
j_gene: TRBJ1-2
abundance: NA
v_gene: TRBV19
d_gene: TRBD1

CDR3nt: TGTGCCAGCTCACCGTTTTCGGAGGCGCTGAGCAATCAGCCCCAGCATTTT
CDR3aa: CASSPFSEALSNQPQHF
j_gene: TRBJ1-5
abundance: NA
v_gene: TRBV18
d_gene: NA

CDR3nt: TGTGCCAGCAGCTCCCACCCAGATACGCAGTATTTT
CDR3aa: CASSSHPDTQYF
j_gene: TRBJ2-3
abundance: NA
v_gene: TRBV11-2
d_gene: NA

CDR3nt: TGTGCTAGTGGTTTGACCCGACATGGGCCGGACCTCTACGAGCAGTACTTC
CDR3aa: CASGLTRHGPDLYEQYF
j_gene: TRBJ2-7
abundance: NA
v_gene: TRBV12-5
d_gene: NA

CDR3nt: TGTGCCAGCAGCTTAGTCCCAGTAGTATCCGGAAACACCATATATTTT
CDR3aa: CASSLVPVVSGNTIYF
j_gene: TRBJ1-3
abundance: NA
v_gene: TRBV7-8
d_gene: NA

CDR3nt: TGTGCCAGCAGCTTAGTCGGTTGGGGGCGAGAAAAACTGTTTTTT
CDR3aa: CASSLVGWGREKLFF
j_gene: TRBJ1-4
abundance: NA
v_gene: TRBV7-8
d_gene: NA

CDR3nt: TGCGCCAGCAGCACAGGGGAAATCGGGGATGAGCAGTTCTTC
CDR3aa: CASSTGEIGDEQFF
j_gene: TRBJ2-1
abundance: NA
v_gene: TRBV5-1
d_gene: TRBD1

CDR3nt: TGTGCCAGCTCACCACCTCAGGCGGTTCCTGGAAACACCATATATTTT
CDR3aa: CASSPPQAVPGNTIYF
j_gene: TRBJ1-3
abundance: NA
v_gene: TRBV18
d_gene: NA

CDR3nt: TGCGCCAGCAGCGACTGGGCTTCATCCTTGGGTGGCTACACCTTC
CDR3aa: CASSDWASSLGGYTF
j_gene: TRBJ1-2
abundance: NA
v_gene: TRBV5-1
d_gene: NA

CDR3nt: TGTGCCAGCAGCTATCACGGGACAGGGGAGGGACAGCCCCAGCATTTT
CDR3aa: CASSYHGTGEGQPQHF
j_gene: TRBJ1-5
abundance: once
v_gene: TRBV7-2
d_gene: TRBD1

CDR3nt: TGCGCCAGCAGCTTCCTAGCGGGAGGCAACACCGGGGAGCTGTTTTTT
CDR3aa: CASSFLAGGNTGELFF
j_gene: TRBJ2-2
abundance: NA
v_gene: TRBV5-1
d_gene: TRBD2

CDR3nt: TGTGCCAGCAGTTTGGGCTTCACAGATACGCAGTATTTT
CDR3aa: CASSLGFTDTQYF
j_gene: TRBJ2-3
abundance: NA
v_gene: TRBV27
d_gene: NA